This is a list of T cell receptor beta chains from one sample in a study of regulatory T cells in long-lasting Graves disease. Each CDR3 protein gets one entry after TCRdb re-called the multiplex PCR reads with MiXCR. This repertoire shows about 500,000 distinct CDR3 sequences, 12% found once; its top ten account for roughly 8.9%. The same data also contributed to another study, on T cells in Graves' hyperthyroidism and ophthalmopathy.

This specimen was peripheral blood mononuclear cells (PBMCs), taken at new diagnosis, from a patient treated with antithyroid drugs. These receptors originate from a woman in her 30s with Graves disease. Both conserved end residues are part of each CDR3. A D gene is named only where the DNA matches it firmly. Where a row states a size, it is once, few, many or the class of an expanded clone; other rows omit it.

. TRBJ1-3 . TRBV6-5 TGTGCCAGCAGTTATTGGCAGGGCGCAGGAAACACCATATATTTT CASSYWQGAGNTIYF
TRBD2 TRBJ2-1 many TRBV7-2 TGTGCCAGCAGCGGGACGGGAGGTGGGATCTCCTACAATGAGCAGTTCTTC CASSGTGGGISYNEQFF
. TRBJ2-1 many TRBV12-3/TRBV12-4 TGTGCCACCCAGAGGCGCGAAACCTACAATGAGCAGTTCTTC CATQRRETYNEQFF
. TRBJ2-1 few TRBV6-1 TGTGCCAGCAGTGAGGACCCTGGACGGATCAATGAGCAGTTCTTC CASSEDPGRINEQFF
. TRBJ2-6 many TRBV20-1 TGCAGTGCTAGATCTGGGGGTGTCGCCTCTGGGGCCAACGTCCTGACTTTC CSARSGGVASGANVLTF
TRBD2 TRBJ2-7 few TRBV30 TGTGCCTGGAGTGTAGCGGGAGGGCCCTACGAGCAGTACTTC CAWSVAGGPYEQYF
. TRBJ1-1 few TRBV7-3 TGTGCCAGCAGCCAGGGAGTTACGACTGAAGCTTTCTTT CASSQGVTTEAFF
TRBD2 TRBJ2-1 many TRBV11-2 TGTGCCAGCAGCCCGTCCTGGGGACTAGCGGGAGGGAGCTCCTACAATGAGCAGTTCTTC CASSPSWGLAGGSSYNEQFF
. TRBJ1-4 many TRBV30 TGTGCCTGGACCTTCGGGGGAAAAAATGAAAAACTGTTTTTT CAWTFGGKNEKLFF
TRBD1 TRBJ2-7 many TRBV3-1 TGTGCCAGCAGCCAAAATGGGGGACAGGGGAACGAGCAGTACTTC CASSQNGGQGNEQYF
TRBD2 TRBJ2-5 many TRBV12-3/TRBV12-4 TGTGCCAGCAGCTCCTGGGGGCGGGAGGGAGGCGAGACCCAGTACTTC CASSSWGREGGETQYF
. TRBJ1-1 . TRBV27 TGTGCCAACAGCGCCGGGACTGAAGCTTTCTTT CANSAGTEAFF
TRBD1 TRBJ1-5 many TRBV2 TGTGCCAGCAGTGGGGGACAGCTCAATCAGCCCCAGCATTTT CASSGGQLNQPQHF
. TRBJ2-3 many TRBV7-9 TGTGCCAGCAGCCCCTCGGACCGGGGTCTGGCAGATACGCAGTATTTT CASSPSDRGLADTQYF
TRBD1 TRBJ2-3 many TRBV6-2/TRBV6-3 TGTGCCAGCACCATGGACAGGGGGGGGCAGTATTTT CASTMDRGGQYF
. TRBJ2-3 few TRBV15 TGTGCCACCAGCAGACAGGGCTGGACAGATACGCAGTATTTT CATSRQGWTDTQYF
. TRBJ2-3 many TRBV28 TGTGCCAGCAGCCCCCTCCGGCCCGAGGATACGCAGTATTTT CASSPLRPEDTQYF
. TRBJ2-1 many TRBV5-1 TGCGCCAGCAGCTTGGTAGCGGAGACCTACAATGAGCAGTTCTTC CASSLVAETYNEQFF
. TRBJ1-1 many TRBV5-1 TGCGCCAGCAGCTGGGGACCGGGCCTTAGTGCTGAAGCTTTCTTT CASSWGPGLSAEAFF
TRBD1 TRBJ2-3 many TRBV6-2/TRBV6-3 TGTGCCAGCAGTGTGGGACAGACGTCAGATACGCAGTATTTT CASSVGQTSDTQYF
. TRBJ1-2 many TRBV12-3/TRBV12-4 TGTGCCAGCAGTTTTAGCCAACAAGGGCGGAACTATGGCTACACCTTC CASSFSQQGRNYGYTF
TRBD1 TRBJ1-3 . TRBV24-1 TGTGCCACATCAAACCGGGACAGGGATAAGCGGGACACCATATATTTT CATSNRDRDKRDTIYF
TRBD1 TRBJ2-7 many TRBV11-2 TGTGCCAGCAGCTTAGCTCTGTATCAGGGGGTTCGTCGCGAGCAGTACTTC CASSLALYQGVRREQYF
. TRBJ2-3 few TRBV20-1 TGCAGTGCTAGAATGCCGAACTCGGGCACAGATACGCAGTATTTT CSARMPNSGTDTQYF
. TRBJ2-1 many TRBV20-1 TGCAGTGCTAGTGACCCACCCAACCTGGGGAGAGAGCAGTTCTTC CSASDPPNLGREQFF
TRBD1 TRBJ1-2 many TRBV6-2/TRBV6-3 TGTGCGGTACAGGGGGATCGTGGCTACACCTTC CAVQGDRGYTF
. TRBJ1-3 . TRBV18 TGTGCCAGCTCATCCTCCCCCGGCAGACTCTCTGGAAACACCATATATTTT CASSSSPGRLSGNTIYF
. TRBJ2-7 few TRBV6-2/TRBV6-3 TGTGCCAGCAGTGAAGGGGCGGCAGGACCCTACGAGCAGTACTTC CASSEGAAGPYEQYF
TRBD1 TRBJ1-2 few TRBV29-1 TGCAGCGTTGATCCTCCGACAGGGGCACGCTATGGCTACACCTTC CSVDPPTGARYGYTF
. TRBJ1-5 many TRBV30 TGTGCCTGGAGGGGGCCCGGGATGAATCAGCCCCAGCATTTT CAWRGPGMNQPQHF
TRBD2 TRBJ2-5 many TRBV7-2 TGTGCCAGCAGCTACGTAAATCCCGGGACTACTGACGAAGAGACCCAGTACTTC CASSYVNPGTTDEETQYF
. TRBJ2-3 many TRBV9 TGTGCCAGCAGCGTAATGGGGGCCCCTGCAGATACGCAGTATTTT CASSVMGAPADTQYF
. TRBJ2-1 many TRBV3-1 TGTGCCAGCAGCCAATCCTTTGGCAATGAGCAGTTCTTC CASSQSFGNEQFF
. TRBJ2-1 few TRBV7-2 TGTGCCAGCAGCTACGGTCCCGGGAGTCCCTACAATGAGCAGTTCTTC CASSYGPGSPYNEQFF
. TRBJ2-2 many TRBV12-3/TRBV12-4 TGTGCCAGCAGTCCCTCGACGGGTTACAGCGGGGAGCTGTTTTTT CASSPSTGYSGELFF
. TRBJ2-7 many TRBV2 TGTGCCAGCAGGGTAGGGGGGGGCAGGTACGAGCAGTACTTC CASRVGGGRYEQYF
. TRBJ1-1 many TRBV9 TGTGCCAGCAGCTTGAGGGGGGAGAACACTGAAGCTTTCTTT CASSLRGENTEAFF
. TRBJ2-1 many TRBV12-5 TGTGCTAGTGGTTTGGGCCCCTACAATGAGCAGTTCTTC CASGLGPYNEQFF
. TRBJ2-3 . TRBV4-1 TGCGCCAGCAGGGGCGGTTTAAGTAGCACAGATACGCAGTATTTT CASRGGLSSTDTQYF
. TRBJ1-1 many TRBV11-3 TGTGCCAGCAGCCACCGGGACCCTCTACGGACTGAAGCTTTCTTT CASSHRDPLRTEAFF
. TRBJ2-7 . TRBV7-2 TGTGCCAGCAGCTTACAGACGGGACTCCCTCTATCCTACGAGCAGTACTTC CASSLQTGLPLSYEQYF
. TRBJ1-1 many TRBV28 TGTGCCAGCAGTTCCCCACAGGGTTCGGGGACTGAAGCTTTCTTT CASSSPQGSGTEAFF
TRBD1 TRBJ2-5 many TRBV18 TGTGCCAGCTCACTACGGGACAGGGATAAAGAGACCCAGTACTTC CASSLRDRDKETQYF
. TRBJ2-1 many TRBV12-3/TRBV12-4 TGTGCCAGCAGTCAGGACGTAGAATGGAACTACAATGAGCAGTTCTTC CASSQDVEWNYNEQFF
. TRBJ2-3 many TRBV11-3 TGTGCCAGCAGCTGGCAGTTGAACACAGATACGCAGTATTTT CASSWQLNTDTQYF
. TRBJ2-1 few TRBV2 TGTGCCACCAGTGAGAGTAGGGGGGGAACCTACAATGGGCAGTTCTTC CATSESRGGTYNGQFF
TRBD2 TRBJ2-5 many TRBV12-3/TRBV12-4 TGTGCCAGCAGTTTACGGCGGGAGGGCCCGGGAGAGACCCAGTACTTC CASSLRREGPGETQYF